The 17 T cell receptor beta chains reported below all come from one sample, sequenced in a study of cytomegalovirus exposure and HLA in healthy donors. Data came from immunoSEQ multiplex PCR; TCRdb stores just in-frame clones and leaves some out. The profile covers around 150,000 clones, with roughly 89% appearing a single time and under 13% taken by the ten largest. Sequenced sample: PBMCs. These TCRs come from a woman between 18 and 30 years old in good health and CMV-seropositive.

The V call is TRBV7-9, the J call TRBJ2-7; TRBD1 is a possible D gene (6 bases). CDR1 and CDR2 from the germline V gene are SEHNR and FQNEAQ (reference sequence). The CDR3 runs to 14 residues. Trimming stripped 1 base from V and 5 bases from J, with 12 bases between. CDR3 in amino acids: CASSLVGSGDEQYF. The CDR3 DNA follows: TGTGCCAGCAGCTTAGTAGGGTCAGGGGACGAGCAGTACTTC. Complete variable domain (other parts from reference TRBV7-9 and TRBJ2-7): DTGVSQNPRHKITKRGQNVTFRCDPISEHNRLYWYRQTLGQGPEFLTYFQNEAQLEKSRLLSDRFSAERPKGSFSTLEIQRTEQGDSAMYLCASSLVGSGDEQYFGPGTRLTVT.

The V gene is TRBV6-5, the J gene TRBJ1-3; perhaps TRBD1 as D (6 bases). Deletions cut 0 bases from V and 7 bases from J, with 10 bases between. This CDR3 region has 14 residues. The V gene's germline CDR1 is MNHEY and CDR2 SVGAGI. CDR3 loop: CASSYSGGTNTIYF. In nucleotides, the CDR3 is TGTGCCAGCAGTTACTCAGGGGGAACTAACACCATATATTTT.

The V call is TRBV29-1, the J call TRBJ1-1; D is possibly TRBD1 (5 bases). Looked up from germline, CDR1 is SQVTM and CDR2 is ANQGSEA. This CDR3 is 13 amino acids long. V lost 5 bases, J lost 1 base, and 11 bases lay in between. CDR3 protein: CSVPRGPNTEAFF. As DNA, the CDR3 is TGCAGCGTTCCTAGGGGCCCGAACACTGAAGCTTTCTTT. Filled out from reference TRBV29-1 and TRBJ1-1, the complete variable domain reads SAVISQKPSRDICQRGTSLTIQCQVDSQVTMMFWYRQQPGQSLTLIATANQGSEATYESGFVIDKFPISRPNLTFSTLTVSNMSPEDSSIYLCSVPRGPNTEAFFGQGTRLTVV.

The chain couples TRBV7-6 to TRBJ2-4, with TRBD2 identical over 7 bases. Germline V gene sequence: CDR1 SGHVS, CDR2 FNYEAQ. With 1 base clipped from V and 9 bases from J, the junction kept 12 bases outside the gene matches. The CDR3 totals 16 residues. The CDR3 sequence: CASSLEGGLGSGIQYF. In DNA form, the CDR3 reads TGTGCCAGCAGCTTAGAAGGCGGACTAGGTTCGGGCATTCAGTACTTC.

V and J are TRBV5-1 and TRBJ2-1; TRBD2 agrees at 8 bases. V dropped 3 bases and J dropped 4; count of bases not matched to a gene: 6. Germline V gene sequence: CDR1 SGHRS, CDR2 YFSETQ. This CDR3 has 15 amino acids. CDR3 in amino acids: CASSYLSGSYNEQFF. In DNA, the CDR3 is TGCGCCAGCAGCTACCTCAGCGGGAGTTACAATGAGCAGTTCTTC.

The V call is TRBV5-4, the J call TRBJ2-7, with 7 bases that match TRBD2. The CDR3 loop spans 15 amino acids. V shed 5 bases and J 2 bases; nucleotides not matched to a gene: 10. In germline, CDR1 is SGHNT, CDR2 YYREEE (reference sequence). The CDR3, as DNA: TGTGCCAGCAGGCTGGGGCTAGCGGAGACCTACGAGCAGTACTTC. Amino acids: CASRLGLAETYEQYF.

The chain employs TRBV5-6 and TRBJ1-1, with 8 bases fitting TRBD1. The V and J ends lost 0 bases and 5 bases, in that order; junction bases with no gene match: 6. The CDR3 runs to 15 residues. CDR1 SGHDT and CDR2 YYEEEE come from the germline V gene. The CDR3 spells CASSLVARGLTEAFF. CDR3 nucleotides: TGTGCCAGCAGCTTGGTTGCCAGGGGGCTGACTGAAGCTTTCTTT.

The rearrangement joins TRBV7-2 to TRBJ1-3; D is possibly TRBD1 (6 bases). The CDR3 contains 16 residues. The ends were cut back, 1 base at V and 0 bases at J, with 10 bases in the middle. Germline-derived CDR1 and CDR2 are SGHTA and FQGNSA. This CDR3 is CASSLVGALSGNTIYF. CDR3 coding DNA: TGTGCCAGCAGCTTAGTGGGGGCTCTCTCTGGAAACACCATATATTTT.

The V and J genes are TRBV7-6 and TRBJ1-5, with D uncertain. The CDR3 spans 16 residues. Germline loops: CDR1 SGHVS, CDR2 FNYEAQ. Trimming took 1 base from V and 1 from J, leaving 11 bases between them. CDR3 protein: CASSLGADGSNQPQHF. As DNA, the CDR3 is TGTGCCAGCAGCTTAGGTGCTGACGGGAGCAATCAGCCCCAGCATTTT.

The rearrangement uses TRBV27 and TRBJ2-3, with TRBD2 identical over 7 bases. Germline V gene sequence: CDR1 MNHEY, CDR2 SMNVEV (reference sequence). CDR3 size: 15 residues. V trimming: 3 bases; J trimming: 1 base; junction bases outside the gene matches: 4. CDR3 bases: TGTGCCAGCAGTTTCCGGACTAGTCGCACAGATACGCAGTATTTT. It yields the protein CASSFRTSRTDTQYF.

CDR3 loop: CASSGYTVNQPQHF. The CDR3 region has the DNA TGTGCCAGCAGTGGATACACAGTCAATCAGCCCCAGCATTTT. The chain employs TRBV28 and TRBJ1-5; D gene ambiguous. Per germline, CDR1 MDHEN and CDR2 SYDVKM. CDR3 size: 14 residues. Trimming stripped 5 bases from V and 3 bases from J, with 11 bases between.

The chain carries TRBV7-6 and TRBJ2-2; 8 bases are a match to TRBD2. This CDR3 is built from 15 residues. V gave up 1 base and J gave up 9 bases; unmatched junction bases: 7. Germline V lookup: CDR1 SGHVS, CDR2 FNYEAQ. CDR3 protein: CASSLGAGVSRELFF. Here the CDR3 DNA reads TGTGCCAGCAGCTTAGGAGCGGGAGTGAGTAGGGAGCTGTTTTTT.

This clone showed up just once. The chain recombines TRBV7-9 with TRBJ2-2, with 7 positions matching TRBD2. Losses at the gene ends were 1 base for V and 6 bases for J; bases not matched to a gene: 5. This CDR3 has 15 residues. Germline CDR1 is SEHNR and CDR2 is FQNEAQ (reference sequence). For the CDR3, the DNA is TGTGCCAGCAGCTTAGTTGGCGGGAGTTCCGGGGAGCTGTTTTTT. As protein: CASSLVGGSSGELFF.

This chain joins TRBV5-8 and TRBJ1-5; D is unresolved. Germline assignment: CDR1 SGHTS and CDR2 YDEGEE. This CDR3 comprises 12 residues. V lost 4 bases and J lost 6, with 8 bases in between. CDR3 sequence reads: CASSLRSQPQHF. The CDR3 coding sequence is TGTGCCAGCAGCCTCCGTAGTCAGCCCCAGCATTTT.

The chain joins TRBV5-4 to TRBJ1-4, with a tentative D call TRBD1 (5 bases). The CDR3 is made up of 14 amino acids. Looked up from germline, CDR1 is SGHNT and CDR2 is YYREEE (reference sequence). With 1 base removed from V and 8 bases from J, the gap between germline ends came to 12 bases. Here the CDR3 reads CASSLRQGGEKLFF. CDR3 DNA sequence: TGTGCCAGCAGCTTGAGGCAGGGTGGGGAAAAACTGTTTTTT.

This clone appeared a single time. The J gene is TRBJ2-1, the V gene TRBV2; 12 bases agree with TRBD2. The CDR3 consists of 20 residues. V trimming: 4 bases; J trimming: 0 bases; junction bases outside the gene matches: 13. Germline V CDR1 and CDR2: SNHLY, FYNNEI. The CDR3 DNA sequence: TGTGCCAGCAGTGCTCCCGCCGGGACTAGCGGGCTTAGCTCCTACAATGAGCAGTTCTTC. Its protein is CASSAPAGTSGLSSYNEQFF.

This rearrangement joins TRBV30 to TRBJ2-2, with D perhaps TRBD2 (5 bases). The CDR3 has 15 residues. Germline-derived CDR1 and CDR2 are GTSNPN and SVGIG (reference sequence). Trimming pared 3 bases from V and 0 bases from J, leaving 11 bases between. CDR3 protein: CAWSNPGTNTGELFF. Written as DNA, the CDR3 is TGTGCCTGGAGCAATCCGGGGACGAACACCGGGGAGCTGTTTTTT.